The clone carrying this T cell receptor (beta chain) was observed a few times. Its antigen is still unknown. The treatment here: 10-day PBMC culture with coronavirus spike peptide pools or control peptides (ViraFEST assay). The study sequenced cultured CD4+ T cell DNA using the Oncomine TCR Beta short-read assay. TCRdb processed the PCR reads anew with MiXCR; each CDR3 protein has one entry. The sample yields roughly 15,000 distinct CDR3 sequences, approximately 48% seen once. This specimen comes from a study of vaccination and CD4 T cells after COVID-19. The overall study: The study enrolled six male and four female convalescents, two of whom were Hispanic. As control conditions, cultures were given either a CEFX pool serving as positive control, an HIV-1 Nef pool, or no peptide at all. The study drew post-COVID samples a median around 100 days after diagnosis (range 35 to 161).

Trimming left V 3 bases short and J 6 bases short, with 15 bases between. This CDR3 has 14 amino acids. The germline gives CDR1 DFQATT, CDR2 SNEGSKA (reference sequence). V and J are TRBV20-1 and TRBJ1-5; D is uncertain. The TCR was taken from a human donor who had recovered from COVID-19. The specimen comprised CD4+ T cells from blood, cultured in vitro, sampled before SARS-CoV-2 vaccination. For the CDR3, the DNA is TGCAGTGCTAGCTCCCGGCTAGAGGGTCAGCCCCAGCATTTT. Its translation is CSASSRLEGQPQHF.